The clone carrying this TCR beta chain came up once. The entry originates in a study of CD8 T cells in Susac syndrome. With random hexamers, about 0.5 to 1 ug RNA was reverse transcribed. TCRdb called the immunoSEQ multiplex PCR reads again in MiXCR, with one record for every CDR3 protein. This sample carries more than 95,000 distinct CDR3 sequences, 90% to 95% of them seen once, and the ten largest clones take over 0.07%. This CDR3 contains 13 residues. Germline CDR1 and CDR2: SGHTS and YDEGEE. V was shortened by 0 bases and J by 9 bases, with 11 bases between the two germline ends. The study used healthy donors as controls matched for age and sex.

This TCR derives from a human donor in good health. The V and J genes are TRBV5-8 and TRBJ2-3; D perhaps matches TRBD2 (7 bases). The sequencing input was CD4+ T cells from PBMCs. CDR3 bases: TGTGCCAGCAGCTTGGGCGGGGGCGGAACGCAGTATTTT. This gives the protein CASSLGGGGTQYF.